This TCR beta chain was found in a study of T-cell reconstitution after alpha-beta-depleted transplantation in children. With 5 bases removed from V and 5 bases from J, the gap between germline ends came to 13 bases. The CDR3 spans 14 residues. The germline CDR1 and CDR2 sequences are SGHAT and FQDESV (reference sequence). Study conclusions and caveats: Reportedly, roughly two months post-transplant, alpha-beta T cells arose from several hundred expanded graft clones.

A remark on this clonotype: The target antigen is unknown.

Preparation of the TCRbeta library involved a method that used unique molecular identifiers. One entry per CDR3 protein results from TCRdb running MiXCR on the PCR reads. The sample consists of 250,000 to 400,000 distinct CDR3 sequences, around 25% of them appearing once. Specimen: PBMCs, mostly from graft donor cells, collected 180 days after TCRalphabeta/CD19-depleted stem cell transplant. This chain joins TRBV11-1 and TRBJ2-4; D possibly matches TRBD1 or TRBD2 (5 bases each). The receptor's source is a male patient between 10 and 17 years old who had a stem cell transplant for acute lymphoblastic leukemia, so the T cells may come from the graft donor. The CDR3 nucleotides are TGTGCCAGCAGCAGGGACCGATCACAAAACATTCAGTACTTC. Translating gives CASSRDRSQNIQYF.